The T cell receptor (beta chain) under discussion was sequenced for a study of T cell clones after liver transplantation. The germline V gene has CDR1 MNHEY and CDR2 SMNVEV (reference sequence). The CDR3 has 14 residues. J lost 4 bases, V lost 4 bases, and 5 bases had no gene match. This clone was detected only once. The repertoire was sequenced with immunoSEQ multiplex PCR; TCRdb's copy has only in-frame clones and lacks some. Here the sample spans 75,000 to 100,000 clones, nearly 85% being singletons. The chain carries TRBV27 and TRBJ1-2, with 8 bases that match TRBD1. The clonotype originates from a human patient who received a liver transplant. The graft donor may account for some of the T cells. Sequenced here: CD4+ T cells from blood, sampled 46 months after liver transplant. The CDR3 spells CASSSVTGGYGYTF. CDR3 nucleotides: TGTGCCAGCAGTTCCGTCACAGGGGGCTATGGCTACACCTTC.